Shown below are 3 T cell receptor beta chains from a single sample sequenced in a study of cytomegalovirus exposure and HLA in healthy donors. Use of 60 Vbeta and 13 Jbeta primers characterized the PCR. Assay: immunoSEQ multiplex PCR; the TCRdb copy retains only in-frame clones and omits some. The sample records roughly 160,000 clones, approximately 70% being singletons. The sample comprised PBMCs. These receptors originate from a woman aged 18-29 years in good health and CMV-seropositive.

The V and J genes are TRBV5-1 and TRBJ2-5; 10 bases fit TRBD2. Per the germline V gene, CDR1 is SGHRS and CDR2 is YFSETQ. V was pared by 4 bases and J by 3 bases, with 9 bases of the junction left unmatched. The CDR3 runs to 16 residues. This CDR3 is CASSPGAGGVEETQYF. For the CDR3, the DNA is TGCGCCAGCAGCCCAGGAGCGGGGGGGGTAGAAGAGACCCAGTACTTC.

The chain couples TRBV5-6 to TRBJ1-5; D perhaps matches TRBD1 (6 bases). The V gene's germline CDR1 is SGHDT and CDR2 YYEEEE. This CDR3 has 15 residues. Trimming removed 4 bases at V and 11 bases at J, with 22 bases between. The CDR3 protein is CASSPGGSGGRAQHF. CDR3 nucleotide sequence: TGTGCCAGCAGCCCCGGAGGTTCGGGGGGCAGGGCCCAGCATTTT.

J is TRBJ1-4 and V is TRBV11-2; perhaps TRBD1 as D (5 bases). Looked up from germline, CDR1 is SGHAT and CDR2 is FQNNGV. CDR3 length: 15 amino acids. Trimming cost V 0 bases and J 2 bases, with 7 bases left between them. The CDR3 DNA reads as TGTGCCAGCAGCTTAGAGCGGGGCACTAATGAAAAACTGTTTTTT. This translates into CASSLERGTNEKLFF.